A selection of T cell receptor beta chains follows, all from one sample in a study of T cells in Graves' hyperthyroidism and ophthalmopathy. TCRdb redid the calling of the multiplex PCR reads with MiXCR, one entry per CDR3 protein. The table lists nearly 750,000 distinct CDR3 sequences, roughly 32% of them singletons, with about a third in the top ten. The sample consisted of blood. The receptors originated from a woman in her forties with Graves' hyperthyroidism. Both conserved end residues are part of each CDR3. A D gene is named only where the DNA matches it firmly. The size entry is marked missing in some rows and otherwise reads once, few, many or a size class.

clone_size d_call j_call v_call cdr3_nt cdr3_aa
. TRBD2 TRBJ2-5 TRBV12-3/TRBV12-4 TGTGCCAGTCTTTTAGCGGGACACCAAGAGACCCAGTACTTC CASLLAGHQETQYF
. TRBD1 TRBJ1-1 TRBV29-1 TGCAGCCAGGGGGGGGGGCTTAACACTGAAGCTTTCTTT CSQGGGLNTEAFF
once . TRBJ1-2 TRBV15 TGTGCCACCAGCAGCTTAGGGGAGCTTCGGGGCTACACCTTC CATSSLGELRGYTF
few . TRBJ1-1 TRBV6-5 TGTGCCAGCAGTTACATAGGGACACCGAACACTGAAGCTTTCTTT CASSYIGTPNTEAFF
few TRBD1 TRBJ2-7 TRBV20-1 TGCAGTGCTGGCCCCGGGACAGGGGTTTCCTACGAGCAGTACTTC CSAGPGTGVSYEQYF
. . TRBJ1-3 TRBV29-1 TGCAGCGTTGGCAGACTAGCGGGAGGAAACACCATATATTTT CSVGRLAGGNTIYF
many . TRBJ1-1 TRBV12-3/TRBV12-4 TGTGCCAGCAGCGCCCCGACAGCGAACACTGAAGCTTTCTTT CASSAPTANTEAFF
many . TRBJ2-7 TRBV19 TGTGCCAGCAGTAATTTTGGACCCTACGAGCAGTACTTC CASSNFGPYEQYF
. TRBD1 TRBJ1-1 TRBV7-2 TGTGCCAGCAGCCAAAGGGGGATGACAGGGAATGAAGCTTTCTTT CASSQRGMTGNEAFF
many TRBD1 TRBJ1-5 TRBV7-2 TGTGCCAGCAGCTTAGGAGGACAGGGCCGGCCCCAGCATTTT CASSLGGQGRPQHF
many TRBD1 TRBJ2-7 TRBV29-1 TGCAGCGGTCTGACAGGGACCTACGAGCAGTACTTC CSGLTGTYEQYF
. . TRBJ1-1 TRBV7-9 TGTGCCAGCAGCTCACCACAGGGAGGCGACACTGAAGCTTTCTTT CASSSPQGGDTEAFF
. TRBD2 TRBJ2-7 TRBV20-1 TGCAGTGCTATGGGACTAGCGGGGATCTCCTACGAGCAGTACTTC CSAMGLAGISYEQYF
many TRBD1 TRBJ1-5 TRBV10-3 TGTGCCATCAGTAAAGGGAAGACAGGGGGCAATCAGCCCCAGCATTTT CAISKGKTGGNQPQHF
. . TRBJ1-1 TRBV7-9 TGTGCCAGCAGCTTATTCCGCAGGGCAAACACTGAAGCTTTCTTT CASSLFRRANTEAFF
. TRBD1 TRBJ2-2 TRBV7-9 TGCGCCAGCAGCTCCTGGGGGGTACGGGACAGGGAAGACACCGGGGAGCTGTTTTTT CASSSWGVRDREDTGELFF
. TRBD1 TRBJ1-1 TRBV5-1 TGCGCCAGCAGCGAACAGGGGGCTGACACTGAAGCTTTCTTT CASSEQGADTEAFF
once . TRBJ2-7 TRBV20-1 TGCAGTGCTAGTCGGGGGACTGCCTACGAGCAGTACTTC CSASRGTAYEQYF
. . TRBJ2-6 TRBV10-3 TGTGCCATCAGCCGGACAGGGGCCAACGTCCTGACTTTC CAISRTGANVLTF
few TRBD2 TRBJ2-5 TRBV20-1 TGCAGTGCCGCCCGGACTAGCGGGAGAGAGACCCAGTACTTC CSAARTSGRETQYF
many . TRBJ1-1 TRBV20-1 TGCAGTGCTAGGGAGAGGCTTGGCCCGAACACTGAAGCTTTCTTT CSARERLGPNTEAFF
few TRBD1 TRBJ1-6 TRBV19 TGTGCCAGTAGTACTGGGACAGTCTATTCATCCCTCCACTTT CASSTGTVYSSLHF
. . TRBJ2-2 TRBV7-3 TGTGCCAGCAGCTCTAGACCCGGGCTGAACACCGGGGAGCTGTTTTTT CASSSRPGLNTGELFF
many TRBD1 TRBJ2-7 TRBV29-1 TGCAGCGTCCTCAAACCGGGACAGGCGTACGAGCAGTACTTC CSVLKPGQAYEQYF
. TRBD2 TRBJ2-1 TRBV29-1 TGCAGCGTGGGACTAGCGGGGGAGCAGTTCTTC CSVGLAGEQFF
. . TRBJ2-5 TRBV6-1 TGTGCCAGCACCCAGGAACAAGAGACCCAGTACTTC CASTQEQETQYF
. . TRBJ1-2 TRBV6-4 TGTGCCAGCAGTTGGGACGAGCACGGCGCGCGGGACGGCTACACCTTC CASSWDEHGARDGYTF
. TRBD1 TRBJ2-3 TRBV15 TGTGCCACCAGCAGTCCCCAAAGGGGGCCCAACACAGATACGCAGTATTTT CATSSPQRGPNTDTQYF
few . TRBJ1-2 TRBV4-3 TGCGCCAGCAGCCAAGTCCGGCTGGGGAGCTATGGCTACACCTTC CASSQVRLGSYGYTF
. TRBD1 TRBJ1-2 TRBV9 TGTGCCAGCAGCGTAAGGACAGGGCTTGGCTATGGCTACACCTTC CASSVRTGLGYGYTF
few . TRBJ1-1 TRBV4-3 TGCGCCAGCAGCCAAGCCAGATTAGCGACTGAAGCTTTCTTT CASSQARLATEAFF
once . TRBJ2-2 TRBV29-1 TGCAGCGCCAGCAGTACCGGGACGACCACCTCGAACACCGGGGAGCTGTTTTTT CSASSTGTTTSNTGELFF
. . TRBJ2-3 TRBV5-1 TGCGCCAGCAGCTTGGTGTTGCGCGGGGCAACAGATACGCAGTATTTT CASSLVLRGATDTQYF
many . TRBJ2-2 TRBV7-8 TGTGCCAGCAGCTTAGTGGTCGGGGTTTCCACCGGGGAGCTGTTTTTT CASSLVVGVSTGELFF
few . TRBJ2-2 TRBV14 TGTGCCAGCAGCCAAGTGGGACTCCTCACCGGGGAGCTGTTTTTT CASSQVGLLTGELFF
few . TRBJ1-2 TRBV5-5 TGTGCCAGCAGCTTGAACCCAACCAGCTATGGCTACACCTTC CASSLNPTSYGYTF
. . TRBJ1-1 TRBV29-1 TGCAGCGTTGTATCGGCAGGGTTCGCTGAAGCTTTCTTT CSVVSAGFAEAFF
. TRBD1 TRBJ2-2 TRBV2 TGCGCCAGCAGCCAGGGGGTGTCCTCGAACACCGGGGAGCTGTTTTTT CASSQGVSSNTGELFF
many TRBD1 TRBJ1-5 TRBV12-3/TRBV12-4 TGTGCCAGCAGACCTCAGGGGGGTGATCAGCCCCAGCATTTT CASRPQGGDQPQHF
. TRBD1 TRBJ1-1 TRBV28 TGTGCCAGCAGTTTTTGGACAGGGTGGTGGAACACTGAAGCTTTCTTT CASSFWTGWWNTEAFF
many . TRBJ1-6 TRBV5-1 TGTGCCAGCAGCTTAGGCGCCGCGGTGAATTCACCCCTCCACTTT CASSLGAAVNSPLHF
. TRBD1 TRBJ2-7 TRBV2 TGTGCCAGCAGTATAGACAGGGGAAATTACGAGCAGTACTTC CASSIDRGNYEQYF
few . TRBJ1-5 TRBV19 TGTGCCAGTAAGGCCGGCCCGGGGGGACAGCCCCAGCATTTT CASKAGPGGQPQHF
many TRBD1 TRBJ1-6 TRBV11-2 TGTGCCAGCAGCCATGGACAGGGGATGTCACCCCTCCACTTT CASSHGQGMSPLHF
. TRBD1 TRBJ1-1 TRBV5-1 TGCGCCAGCAGACAAAGACAGGGCGACACTGAAACTTTCTTT CASRQRQGDTETFF